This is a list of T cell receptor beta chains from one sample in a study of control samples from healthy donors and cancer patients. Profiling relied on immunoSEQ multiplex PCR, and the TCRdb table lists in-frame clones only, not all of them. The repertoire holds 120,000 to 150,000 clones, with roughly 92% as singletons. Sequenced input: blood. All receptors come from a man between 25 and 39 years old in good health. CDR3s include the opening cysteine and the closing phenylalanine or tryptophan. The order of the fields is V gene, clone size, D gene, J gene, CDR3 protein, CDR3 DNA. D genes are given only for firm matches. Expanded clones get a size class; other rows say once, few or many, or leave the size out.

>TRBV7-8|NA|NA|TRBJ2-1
CASSNRAGNSYNEQFF
TGTGCCAGCAGCAACCGAGCGGGTAACTCCTACAATGAGCAGTTCTTC
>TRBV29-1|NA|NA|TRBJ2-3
CSVEREYGTDTQYF
TGCAGCGTTGAACGGGAGTACGGCACAGATACGCAGTATTTT
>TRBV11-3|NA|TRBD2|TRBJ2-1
CASSLTRLAGDPEDEQFF
TGTGCCAGCAGCCTAACCCGCCTAGCGGGTGACCCAGAGGATGAGCAGTTCTTC
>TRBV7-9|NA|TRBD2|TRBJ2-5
CASSLAGAPGETQYF
TGTGCCAGCAGCTTGGCGGGAGCCCCGGGGGAGACCCAGTACTTC
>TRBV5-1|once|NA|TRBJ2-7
CASSFGYEQYF
TGCGCCAGCAGCTTTGGGTACGAGCAGTACTTC
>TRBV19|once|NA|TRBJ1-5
CASSHREGNQPQHF
TGTGCCAGTAGCCACAGGGAGGGCAATCAGCCCCAGCATTTT
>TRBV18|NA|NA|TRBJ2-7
CASSRDVPGEQYF
TGTGCCAGCTCACGAGATGTACCCGGCGAGCAGTACTTC
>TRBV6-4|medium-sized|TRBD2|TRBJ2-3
CASSDKAGVADTQYF
TGTGCCAGCAGTGACAAGGCGGGAGTAGCAGATACGCAGTATTTT
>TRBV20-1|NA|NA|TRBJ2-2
CSASFGEVAGELFF
TGCAGTGCTAGTTTCGGAGAAGTAGCCGGGGAGCTGTTTTTT
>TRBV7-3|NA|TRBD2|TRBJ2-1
CASGAGGTVNEQFF
TGTGCCAGCGGAGCGGGAGGGACCGTCAATGAGCAGTTCTTC
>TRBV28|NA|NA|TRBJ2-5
CASSTFGAYLRETQYF
TGTGCCAGCAGTACCTTCGGTGCGTACCTAAGAGAGACCCAGTACTTC
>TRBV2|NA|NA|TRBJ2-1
CASSDPGPSKFF
TGTGCCAGCAGTGATCCGGGACCCTCGAAGTTCTTC
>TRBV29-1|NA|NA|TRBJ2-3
CSVGPIIGDTQYF
TGCAGCGTTGGGCCTATAATCGGCGATACGCAGTATTTT
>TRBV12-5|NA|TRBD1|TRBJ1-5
CASGLFLGGDRDQPQHF
TGTGCTAGTGGTTTGTTCCTAGGTGGGGACAGGGATCAGCCCCAGCATTTT
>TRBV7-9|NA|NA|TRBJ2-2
CASSLSDPGDTGELFF
TGTGCCAGCAGCTTATCCGATCCGGGTGACACCGGGGAGCTGTTTTTT
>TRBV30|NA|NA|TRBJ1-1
CAWSVVGAYEAFF
TGTGCCTGGAGTGTAGTAGGGGCGTATGAAGCTTTCTTT
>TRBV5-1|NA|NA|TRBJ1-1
CASSLGRRMNTEAFF
TGCGCCAGCAGCTTAGGTCGACGTATGAACACTGAAGCTTTCTTT
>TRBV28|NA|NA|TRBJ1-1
CASRRTREAFF
TGTGCCAGCAGAAGGACTCGTGAAGCTTTCTTT
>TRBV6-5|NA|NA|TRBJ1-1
CASSYAMNTEAFF
TGTGCCAGCAGTTACGCCATGAACACTGAAGCTTTCTTT
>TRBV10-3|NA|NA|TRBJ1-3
CAISESMRGGNTIYF
TGTGCCATCAGTGAGTCGATGCGGGGTGGAAACACCATATATTTT
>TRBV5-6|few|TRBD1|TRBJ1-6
CASSRDRGNSPLHF
TGTGCCAGCAGCCGCGACAGGGGAAATTCACCCCTCCACTTT
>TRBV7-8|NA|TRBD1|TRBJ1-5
CASSTLLGQGPLYSNQPQHF
TGTGCCAGCAGCACCCTTTTGGGACAGGGTCCCCTTTATAGCAATCAGCCCCAGCATTTT
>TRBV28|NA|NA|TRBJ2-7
CASSLKPTLHYEQYF
TGTGCCAGCAGTTTAAAGCCCACCTTGCACTACGAGCAGTACTTC
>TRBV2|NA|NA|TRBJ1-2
CAGSPRSDYGYTF
TGTGCCGGCAGCCCGAGGAGTGACTATGGCTACACCTTC
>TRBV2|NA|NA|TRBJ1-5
CASSEALNQPQHF
TGTGCCAGCAGTGAAGCACTGAATCAGCCCCAGCATTTT
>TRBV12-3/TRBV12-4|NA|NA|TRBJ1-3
CASSFRGNTIYF
TGTGCCAGCAGTTTCAGGGGAAACACCATATATTTT
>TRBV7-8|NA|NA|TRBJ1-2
CASSPRRVNYGYTF
TGTGCCAGCAGCCCCCGAAGGGTAAACTATGGCTACACCTTC
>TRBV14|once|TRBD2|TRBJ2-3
CASSQFRGSGRTDTQYF
TGTGCCAGCAGCCAATTCCGGGGTAGCGGGAGGACAGATACGCAGTATTTT
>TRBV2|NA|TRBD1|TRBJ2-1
CASSNARQGSANYNEQFF
TGTGCCAGCTCGAACGCTAGACAGGGAAGCGCTAACTACAATGAGCAGTTCTTC
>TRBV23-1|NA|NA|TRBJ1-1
CASSQFRVPGTEAFF
TGCGCCAGCAGTCAATTTAGGGTTCCAGGCACTGAAGCTTTCTTT
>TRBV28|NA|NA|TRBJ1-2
CASSSRSAGFSGYTF
TGTGCCAGCAGTTCCCGTTCTGCGGGGTTCTCTGGCTACACCTTC
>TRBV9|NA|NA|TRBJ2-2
CASSVLTDLTGELFF
TGTGCCAGCAGCGTACTAACTGATCTCACCGGGGAGCTGTTTTTT
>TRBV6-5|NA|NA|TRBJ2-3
CASTRALEATDTQYF
TGTGCCAGCACTCGAGCCCTAGAGGCCACAGATACGCAGTATTTT
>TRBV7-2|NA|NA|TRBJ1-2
CASSLSGTRGYTF
TGTGCCAGCAGCTTATCGGGGACGCGGGGCTACACCTTC
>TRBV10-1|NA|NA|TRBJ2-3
CASSEGETSTDTQYF
TGCGCCAGCAGTGAGGGAGAAACTAGCACAGATACGCAGTATTTT
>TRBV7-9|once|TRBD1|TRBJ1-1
CASSLGDRTNTEAFF
TGTGCCAGCAGCTTAGGGGACAGAACGAACACTGAAGCTTTCTTT
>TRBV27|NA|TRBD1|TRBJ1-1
CASTSGTGGKNTEAFF
TGTGCCAGCACCTCCGGGACAGGGGGAAAGAACACTGAAGCTTTCTTT
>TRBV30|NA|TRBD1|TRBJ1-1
CAWSGQGYTEAFF
TGTGCCTGGAGTGGACAGGGGTACACTGAAGCTTTCTTT
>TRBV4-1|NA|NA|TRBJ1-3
CASSQDAPISGNTIYF
TGCGCCAGCAGCCAAGACGCACCGATCTCGGGAAACACCATATATTTT
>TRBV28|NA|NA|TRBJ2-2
CASTPYLANTGELFF
TGTGCCAGCACCCCGTACCTGGCGAACACCGGGGAGCTGTTTTTT
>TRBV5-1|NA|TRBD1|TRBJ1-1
CASSLVAGGITEAFF
TGCGCCAGCAGCTTGGTAGCAGGGGGAATCACTGAAGCTTTCTTT
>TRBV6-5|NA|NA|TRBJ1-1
CASSYSIQLNTEAFF
TGTGCCAGCAGTTACTCGATACAGTTGAACACTGAAGCTTTCTTT
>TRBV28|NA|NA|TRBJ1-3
CATTDSGSFGGGNTIYF
TGTGCCACCACCGACAGTGGGTCTTTCGGAGGTGGAAACACCATATATTTT
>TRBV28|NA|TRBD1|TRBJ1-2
CASSPTGQQWNYGYTF
TGTGCCAGCAGTCCGACGGGACAGCAGTGGAACTATGGCTACACCTTC
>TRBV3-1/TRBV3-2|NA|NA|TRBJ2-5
CASSRRGQETQYF
TGTGCCAGCAGTAGGAGGGGGCAGGAGACCCAGTACTTC
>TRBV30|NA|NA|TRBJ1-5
CAWSAGGKNRPQHF
TGTGCCTGGAGTGCTGGGGGGAAGAATCGGCCCCAGCATTTT
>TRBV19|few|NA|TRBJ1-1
CASSMGWNTEAFF
TGTGCCAGTAGTATGGGCTGGAACACTGAAGCTTTCTTT
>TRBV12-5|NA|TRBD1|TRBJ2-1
CASGTGDSLYNEQFF
TGTGCTAGTGGGACCGGGGACAGCCTTTACAATGAGCAGTTCTTC
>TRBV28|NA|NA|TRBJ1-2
CVAAGGYGYTF
TGTGTCGCTGCCGGGGGCTATGGCTACACCTTC
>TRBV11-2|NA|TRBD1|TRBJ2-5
CASSLGTGGWETQYF
TGTGCCAGCAGCTTGGGGACAGGGGGTTGGGAGACCCAGTACTTC
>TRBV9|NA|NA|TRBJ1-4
CASSPRQGLEKLFF
TGTGCCAGCAGCCCCCGCCAGGGTTTAGAAAAACTGTTTTTT
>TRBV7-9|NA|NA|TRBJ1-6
CASSFSLSEDSPLHF
TGTGCCAGCAGCTTCAGCTTATCCGAGGATTCACCCCTCCACTTT
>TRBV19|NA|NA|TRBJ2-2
CASSRGVNTGELFF
TGTGCCAGTAGTAGGGGGGTTAACACCGGGGAGCTGTTTTTT
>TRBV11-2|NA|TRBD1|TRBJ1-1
CASSPTGMNTEAFF
TGTGCCAGCAGCCCGACAGGGATGAACACTGAAGCTTTCTTT
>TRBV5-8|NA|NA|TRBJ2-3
CASSLGRRSTDTQYF
TGTGCCAGCAGCTTGGGGCGTCGTAGCACAGATACGCAGTATTTT
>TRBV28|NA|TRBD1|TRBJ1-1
CASRSTGGNTEAFF
TGTGCCAGCAGATCCACAGGGGGCAACACTGAAGCTTTCTTT
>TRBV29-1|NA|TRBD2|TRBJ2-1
CSVEGLYNNEQFF
TGCAGCGTTGAGGGACTATACAACAATGAGCAGTTCTTC
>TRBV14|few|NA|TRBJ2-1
CASSPKRVGEQFF
TGTGCCAGCAGCCCCAAGAGGGTGGGTGAGCAGTTCTTC
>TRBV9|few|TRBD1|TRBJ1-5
CARRQGAGNQPQHF
TGTGCCAGAAGACAGGGGGCTGGCAATCAGCCCCAGCATTTT